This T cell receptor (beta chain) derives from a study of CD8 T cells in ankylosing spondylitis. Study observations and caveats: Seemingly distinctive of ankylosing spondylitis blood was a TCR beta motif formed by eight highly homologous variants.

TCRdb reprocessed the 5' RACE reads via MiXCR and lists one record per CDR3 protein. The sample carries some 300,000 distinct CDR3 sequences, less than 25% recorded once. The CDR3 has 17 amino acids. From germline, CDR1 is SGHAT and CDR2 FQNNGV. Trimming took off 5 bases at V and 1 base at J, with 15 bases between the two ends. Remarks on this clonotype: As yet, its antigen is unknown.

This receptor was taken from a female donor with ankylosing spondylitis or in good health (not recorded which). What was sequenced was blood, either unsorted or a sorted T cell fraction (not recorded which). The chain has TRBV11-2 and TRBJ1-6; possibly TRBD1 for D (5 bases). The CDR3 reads CASSDPGRGSYNSPLHF. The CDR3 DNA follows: TGTGCCAGCAGCGATCCAGGGAGGGGATCCTATAATTCACCCCTCCACTTT.